This T cell receptor beta chain was captured in a study of shared clonotypes between healthy human individuals (dated by TCRdb to 2020 to 2022). About the study as a whole: A couple of women and a few men aged 18 to 49 years were included in the cohort. Blood TCR repertoires of about 5 healthy adults were deeply sequenced to estimate repertoire size and the extent of clonotype sharing between individuals. Leukapheresis yielded between about 0.85 and 9.5 billion PBMCs per donor. To increase sequencing depth and limit assay-specific biases, different laboratories used diverse techniques to prepare libraries and sequence TCR repertoires. For each donor, three plates each were used for CD4 naive and CD4 memory, two plates were used for CD8 naive, and one plate was used for CD8 memory. Study-wide conclusions, independent of this receptor: Incomplete sequencing was indicated by rarefaction of sorted-subset datasets, despite the large sequencing depth. Sampling was limited to blood, and TCR repertoires in tissue likely differ from TCR repertoires in blood. Estimated clonotype richness was generally larger for naive than for memory subsets. The small number of donors limited the genetic and exposure-history diversity represented. Sharing across a handful of donors was observed for about 5% of naive CD4, over 3% of naive CD8, 2% to 2.5% of memory CD4, and over 0.3% of memory CD8 clonotypes. Higher generation probabilities were observed for clonotypes shared by all four sorted-subset donors than for non-shared clonotypes. Pairwise subsampling led to the expectation that sequencing depth would affect the degree of clonotype sharing among donors.

This clone was recorded once. Its antigen is currently not known. The input lacks base qualities; no much larger clone sits a single base away. The donors were healthy, HIV-negative adults who had no recently reported acute infections or vaccinations. Only Caucasian adults living in Nashville, Tennessee, USA were represented among the donors. CD4+ T cells were enriched by magnetic negative selection, after which naive cells were positively selected on CD45RA and the negative fraction was taken as the memory subset. Blood was obtained by leukapheresis, after which PBMCs were separated by Ficoll-Histopaque density gradient centrifugation and cryopreserved in liquid nitrogen vapor phase. Purity and quantity of every magnetically sorted T cell population were checked by analytical flow cytometry. Each sorted fraction had its genomic DNA isolated and then quantified by UV absorbance on a Nanodrop 2000c.

The CDR3 numbers 16 residues from cysteine through phenylalanine. The kept DNA is CDR3 alone, 48 bases in frame from the first base. V is reduced by 1 base and J by 9 bases, leaving a spacing of 22 bases between them. CDR1 and CDR2 are read off the germline V gene as SQVTM and ANQGSEA. Using the deep immunoSEQ assay, multiplex PCR amplified TCR CDR3 regions from genomic DNA. Extracted genomic DNA from each cell subset was spread evenly across all wells of several immunoSEQ 96-well plates, with each plate serving as a replicate. For sorted subsets, each replicate PCR was loaded with about 0.2 ug genomic DNA, equivalent to 30,000 or so T cell genomes. Purified libraries were quantified with a Qubit 3.0 fluorometer, sized on a Bioanalyzer 2100, and re-quantified with the KAPA Library Quantification kit. Every immunoSEQ 96-well plate was sequenced on a dedicated single-read 150-cycle Illumina NextSeq 550 flow cell. The authors' pipeline ran thus. Because the immunoSEQ output held only junctional sequences and lacked quality scores, the filtering could not match the filtering applied to full-length reads. To assign V/J genes and CDR3, sequences were annotated against IMGT germline references using PyIR, a Python wrapper for IgBLAST v1.9. Reads were filtered out if the reads had weak V/J assignments (E-value above 1e-6), no CDR3, stop codons, out-of-frame junctions, or ambiguous translated residues. V3J clonotypes were defined by identical inferred V gene, J gene, and CDR3 amino acid sequence. Percentage overlap between repertoires was computed as shared unique clonotypes divided by the size of the smaller repertoire. Richness of each repertoire was evaluated using RTK rarefaction, the Chao1 estimator, and Recon v2.1 estimates of unobserved clonotypes. Generation probabilities for all TCRbeta clonotypes obtained by the gDNA method from a handful of donors were computed using OLGA. Here the immuneACCESS table is served through TCRdb, limited to in-frame sequences with V and J called. Missing clones are a known gap in these copies; in checked studies unresolved V genes cover under half, and the rest lacks a known reason. The V and J calls and the clone size are those of that table, but D and trimming were determined from the DNA. Present in this sample are more than 500,000 clones, more than 95% of which were seen just once. About 0.067% of the sample goes to the ten largest clones.

This clonotype was obtained from a woman aged 25 to 39 in good health. The sequence is built from TRBV29-1 and TRBJ2-1; TRBD2 is possibly the D segment (6 matching bases). Sequencing was done on a sample of naive CD4+ T cells sorted from blood. The cell subset or site label, as the study defines it: CD45RA+ positively selected. The bases are TGCAGCGTTGAAGGGCGGTGGGACTCCAAAGGTATTGAGCAGTTCTTC. This translates into CSVEGRWDSKGIEQFF.